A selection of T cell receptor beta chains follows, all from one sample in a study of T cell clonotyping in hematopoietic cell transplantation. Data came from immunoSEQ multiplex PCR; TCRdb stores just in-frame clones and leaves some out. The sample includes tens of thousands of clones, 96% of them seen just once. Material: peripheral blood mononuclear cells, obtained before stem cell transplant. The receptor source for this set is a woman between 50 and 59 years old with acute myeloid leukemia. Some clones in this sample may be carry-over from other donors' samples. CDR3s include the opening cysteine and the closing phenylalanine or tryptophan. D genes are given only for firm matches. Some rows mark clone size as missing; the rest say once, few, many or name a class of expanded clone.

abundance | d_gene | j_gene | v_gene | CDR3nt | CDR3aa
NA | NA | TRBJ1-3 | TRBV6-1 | TGTGCCAGCAGTGAACTCTGGGGATACTCTGGAAACACCATATATTTT | CASSELWGYSGNTIYF
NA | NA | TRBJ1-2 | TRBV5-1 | TGCGCCAGCAGCTTGGAAGGAGGGTTGGACTATGGCTACACCTTC | CASSLEGGLDYGYTF
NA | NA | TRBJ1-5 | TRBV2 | TGTGCCAGCAGTACGGACGGGGGTCGGCCCCAGCATTTT | CASSTDGGRPQHF
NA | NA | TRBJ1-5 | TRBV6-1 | TGTGCCAGCAGTGAATACGGCAACAGGGTCAATCAGCCCCAGCATTTT | CASSEYGNRVNQPQHF
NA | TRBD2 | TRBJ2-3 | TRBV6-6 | TGTGCCAGCAGTTACCCTAGCGGGAGCACAGATACGCAGTATTTT | CASSYPSGSTDTQYF
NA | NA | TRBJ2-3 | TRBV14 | TGTGCCAGCAGCCCCTGGGGCGGGTCCACAGATACGCAGTATTTT | CASSPWGGSTDTQYF
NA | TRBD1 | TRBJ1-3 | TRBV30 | TGTGCCTGGAAGGGACAGAGCACCTCTGGAAACACCATATATTTT | CAWKGQSTSGNTIYF
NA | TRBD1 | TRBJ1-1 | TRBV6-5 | TGTGCCAGCGGAGGGACAGGCCTGAAGGGGACTGAAGCTTTCTTT | CASGGTGLKGTEAFF
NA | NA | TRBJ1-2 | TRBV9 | TGTGCCAGCAGCGTAGGAGTGGGAGCGAGCTATGGCTACACCTTC | CASSVGVGASYGYTF
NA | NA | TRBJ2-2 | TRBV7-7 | TGTGCTAGCAGCCAAGGCCGGGGGCAGGCCGGGGAGCTGTTTTTT | CASSQGRGQAGELFF
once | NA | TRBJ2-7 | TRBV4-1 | TGCGCCAGCAGCCAAGGGACCCGCACCTACGAGCAGTACTTC | CASSQGTRTYEQYF
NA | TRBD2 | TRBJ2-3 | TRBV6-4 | TGTGCCAGCAAAGAATTAGCGGGAGCAGCAGATACGCAGTATTTT | CASKELAGAADTQYF
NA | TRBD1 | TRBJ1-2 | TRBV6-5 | TGTGCCAGCAGCCGACAGGGGGACTACACCTTC | CASSRQGDYTF
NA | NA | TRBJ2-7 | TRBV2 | TGTGCCAGCAGTGCATTCTCCCCAACCTTAGGCGAGCAGTACTTC | CASSAFSPTLGEQYF
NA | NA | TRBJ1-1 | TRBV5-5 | TGTGCCAGCAGCTTGAGGGTAGGGAGTTTGGCTGAAGCTTTCTTT | CASSLRVGSLAEAFF
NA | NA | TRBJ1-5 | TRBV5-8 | TGTGCCAGCAGCTTGGGAACAGGGAGGGGCTCCGGTCAGCCCCAGCATTTT | CASSLGTGRGSGQPQHF
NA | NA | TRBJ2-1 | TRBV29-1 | TGCAGCGTTGATTCTTGGAGCTACCTGAACAATGAGCAGTTCTTC | CSVDSWSYLNNEQFF
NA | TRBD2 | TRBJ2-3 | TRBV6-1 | TGTGCCAGCAGTGCCGTAGCGGGCGGGCCAGATACGCAGTATTTT | CASSAVAGGPDTQYF
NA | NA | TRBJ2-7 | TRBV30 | TGTGCCTGGGGGATGTACGAGCAGTACTTC | CAWGMYEQYF
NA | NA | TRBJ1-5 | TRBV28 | TGTGCCAGCAGTTTAGCGGGGGGCTACGGCAATCAGCCCCAGCATTTT | CASSLAGGYGNQPQHF
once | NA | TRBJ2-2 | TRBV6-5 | TGTGCCAGCAGTTCCGGGACACCTCGCGCCGGGGAGCTGTTTTTT | CASSSGTPRAGELFF
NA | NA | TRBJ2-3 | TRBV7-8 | TGTGCCAGCAGCCTCCCCCGGCCCCCAGATACGCAGTATTTT | CASSLPRPPDTQYF
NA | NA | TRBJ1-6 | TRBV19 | TGTGCCAGTAGTCCCCGGGGAGGGGATAATTCACCCCTCCACTTT | CASSPRGGDNSPLHF
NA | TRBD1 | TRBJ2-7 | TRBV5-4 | TGTGCCAGCAGCTTGGCAGGGGGAGACTACGAGCAGTACTTC | CASSLAGGDYEQYF
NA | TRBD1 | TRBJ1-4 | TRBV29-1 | TGCAGCGGGACCGGGACAGTGGGTGAAAAACTGTTTTTT | CSGTGTVGEKLFF
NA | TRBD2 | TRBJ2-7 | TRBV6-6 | TGTGCCAGCAGTTACTCGGGCGGGGGGGTTCCCCACGAGCAGTACTTC | CASSYSGGGVPHEQYF
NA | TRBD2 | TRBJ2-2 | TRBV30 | TGTGCCTGGAAAGGGACTAGCACCGGGGAGCTGTTTTTT | CAWKGTSTGELFF
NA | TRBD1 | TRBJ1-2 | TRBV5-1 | TGCGCCAGCAGCTTGGCTACACGGGACAGCTACGCTAACTATGGCTACACCTTC | CASSLATRDSYANYGYTF
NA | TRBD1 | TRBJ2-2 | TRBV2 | TGTGCCAGCAGACAGGGGGCTTCCACCGGGGAGCTGTTTTTT | CASRQGASTGELFF
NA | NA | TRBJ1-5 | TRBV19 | TGTGCCAGTACTCGGGGGTATGGGTACAATCAGCCCCAGCATTTT | CASTRGYGYNQPQHF
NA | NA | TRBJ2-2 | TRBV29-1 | TGCAGCGTTGACCTTGGACCAGCGAACACCGGGGAGCTGTTTTTT | CSVDLGPANTGELFF
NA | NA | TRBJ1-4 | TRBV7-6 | TGTGCCACCAGGCAGGGCAGTAGCTCTGGAAAACTGTTTTTT | CATRQGSSSGKLFF
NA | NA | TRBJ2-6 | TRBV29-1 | TGCAGCGTTGAACCTCCGGGGCCACACTCTGGGGCCAACGTCCTGACTTTC | CSVEPPGPHSGANVLTF
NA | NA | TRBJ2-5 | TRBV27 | TGTGCCAGCAGTCTGCGGGACTACCAAGAGACCCAGTACTTC | CASSLRDYQETQYF
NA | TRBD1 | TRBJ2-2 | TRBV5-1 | TGCGCCAGCAGCCCGCTGACAGGGCGGGACACCGGGGAGCTGTTTTTT | CASSPLTGRDTGELFF
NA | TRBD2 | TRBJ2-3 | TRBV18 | TGTGCCAGCTCACCGTCCCGGGAGGGGACGCAGTATTTT | CASSPSREGTQYF
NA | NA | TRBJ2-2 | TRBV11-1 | TGTGCCAGCAGCTTAACTAGCTACACCGGGGAGCTGTTTTTT | CASSLTSYTGELFF
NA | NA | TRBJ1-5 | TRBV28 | TGTGCCAGCAGTTTAAGGAGGGGAGGGGTCGGCAATCAGCCCCAGCATTTT | CASSLRRGGVGNQPQHF
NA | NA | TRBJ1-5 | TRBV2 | TGTGCCAGCAGTGGTTCTCGAGAAAGGGGCGCCACCACGGTTCAGCCCCAGCATTTT | CASSGSRERGATTVQPQHF
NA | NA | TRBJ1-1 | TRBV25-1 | TGTGCCAGCAGATGGGGGAGCACTGAAGCTTTCTTT | CASRWGSTEAFF
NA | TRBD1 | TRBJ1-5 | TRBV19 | TGTGCCAGTAGTATTGTTGTTGGGACAGGGGGTCAGCCCCAGCATTTT | CASSIVVGTGGQPQHF
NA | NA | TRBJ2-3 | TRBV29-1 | TGCAGCGTCCCGTACCGTAGCACAGATACGCAGTATTTT | CSVPYRSTDTQYF
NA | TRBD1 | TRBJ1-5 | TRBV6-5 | TGTGCCAGCAGCTCACAGGGGTTTCAGCCCCAGCATTTT | CASSSQGFQPQHF
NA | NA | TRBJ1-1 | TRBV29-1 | TGCAGCGTTGAACTATTCACTGAAGCTTTCTTT | CSVELFTEAFF
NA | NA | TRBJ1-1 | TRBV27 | TGTGCCAGCAGCAGGGTTGGGACCACTGAAGCTTTCTTT | CASSRVGTTEAFF
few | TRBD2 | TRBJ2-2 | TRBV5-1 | TGCGCCAGCAGCTTAGGTCTAGCGGGGGGTCGCACCGGGGAGCTGTTTTTT | CASSLGLAGGRTGELFF
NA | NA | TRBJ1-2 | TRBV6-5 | TGTGCCAGCAGTTACTCGAGGGGATTGGATGGCTACACCTTC | CASSYSRGLDGYTF
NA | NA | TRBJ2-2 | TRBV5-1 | TGCGCCAGCAGCTTTTCGGGGCGAAACGCCGGGGAGCTGTTTTTT | CASSFSGRNAGELFF
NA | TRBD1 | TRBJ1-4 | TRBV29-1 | TGCAGCGTTGGGGACAGAAGGGAAAAACTGTTTTTT | CSVGDRREKLFF
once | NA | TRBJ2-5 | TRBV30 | TGTGCCTGGAGTGTGGGGGCTGAGACCCAGTACTTC | CAWSVGAETQYF
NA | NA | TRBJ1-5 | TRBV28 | TGTGCCAGCAGTCCGCTTACCCGACAGGACAGACAGCATTTT | CASSPLTRQDRQHF
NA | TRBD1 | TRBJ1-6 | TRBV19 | TGTGCCAGTAGTGAAGACAGGGGGCGTTCACCCCTCCACTTT | CASSEDRGRSPLHF
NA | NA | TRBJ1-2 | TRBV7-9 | TGTGCCAGCAGCTTAAGGTGGGGAGAGTCAAATGGCTACACCTTC | CASSLRWGESNGYTF
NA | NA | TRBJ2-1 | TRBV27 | TGTGCCAGCAGTTTATTTCCGGGGTCATCGTCCTACAATGAGCAGTTCTTC | CASSLFPGSSSYNEQFF
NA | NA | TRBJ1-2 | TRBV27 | TGTGCCAGCAGTTTAAACCCCTGGGGATACCTATTTAACTATGGCTACACCTTC | CASSLNPWGYLFNYGYTF
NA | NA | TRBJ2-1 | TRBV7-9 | TGTGCCAGCAGCTTTTCGAGAGCCGGATACAATGAGCAGTTCTTC | CASSFSRAGYNEQFF
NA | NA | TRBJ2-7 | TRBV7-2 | TGTGCCAGCAGCTTAGTGCTCGGGAGCTCCTACGAGCAGTACTTC | CASSLVLGSSYEQYF
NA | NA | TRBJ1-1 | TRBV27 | TGTGCCAGCAGTTCGCAAACAGGGAACACTGAAGCTTTCTTT | CASSSQTGNTEAFF
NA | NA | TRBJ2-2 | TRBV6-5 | TGTGCCAGCAGTTTGCTAGCCAATTCACTTGGGGAGCTGTTTTTT | CASSLLANSLGELFF